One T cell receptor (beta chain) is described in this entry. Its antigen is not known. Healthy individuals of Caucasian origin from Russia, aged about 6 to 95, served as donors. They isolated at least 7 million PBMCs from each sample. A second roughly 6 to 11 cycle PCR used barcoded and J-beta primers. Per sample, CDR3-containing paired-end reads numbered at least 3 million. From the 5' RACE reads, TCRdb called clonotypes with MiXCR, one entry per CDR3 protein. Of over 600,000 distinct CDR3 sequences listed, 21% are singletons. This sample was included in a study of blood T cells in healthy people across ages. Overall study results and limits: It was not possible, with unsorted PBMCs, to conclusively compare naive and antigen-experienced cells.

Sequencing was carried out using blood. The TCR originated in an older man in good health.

CDR3 protein: CASSSFGTVEETQYF. DNA of the CDR3: TGTGCCAGCAGTTCCTTCGGGACTGTCGAAGAGACCCAGTACTTC. The V gene is TRBV6-5, the J gene TRBJ2-5, with a weak D call TRBD2 (6 bases). V shed 4 bases and J shed 3 bases, with 15 bases lying between them. This CDR3 is 15 amino acids long. Germline V CDR1 and CDR2: MNHEY, SVGAGI.